The 32 T cell receptor beta chains below all came from one sample that was sequenced in a study of blood T cells in healthy people across ages (dated by TCRdb to between 2014 and 2016). The receptor library was made with 5' RACE. Sequencing took place on an Illumina HiSeq 2500. A second PCR of roughly 6 to 11 cycles was run with a J-beta primer mix and a sample-barcoded 5' primer. TCRdb trimmed public reads at Q25 via fastp, called clones via MiXCR and kept in-frame beta chains. Rows matching on CDR3 protein sequence are summarized as one entry with the most common DNA and genes. The sample data list roughly 1.7 million distinct CDR3 sequences, and almost 35% of these were observed just once. Roughly 10% of the sample lies in the top ten. The sequencing input was blood. The receptor set was obtained from a woman aged 30 to 39 in good health.

The sample holds a few counts of this clonotype. J is TRBJ2-7 and V is TRBV11-1; 7 bases line up with TRBD1. Germline V gene data show CDR1 as SGHAT and CDR2 as FQDESV (reference sequence). The CDR3 is made up of 16 amino acids. V lost 5 bases to trimming and J lost 1 base; unmatched junction nucleotides: 11. CDR3 nucleotide sequence: TGTGCCAGCAGCGAAGTACAGGGGATTAGGTCCTACGAGCAGTACTTC. It is translated as CASSEVQGIRSYEQYF.

The rearrangement joins TRBV20-1 to TRBJ1-4; possibly TRBD1 for D (6 bases). CDR1 is DFQATT, CDR2 SNEGSKA, per germline (reference sequence). Trimming shortened V by 3 bases and J by 8 bases, and 19 bases separated the two germline ends. CDR3 length: 15 amino acids. DNA of the CDR3: TGCAGTGCTAGTAATATGGGGACGGGGGGCGAAAAACTGTTTTTT. This gives the protein CSASNMGTGGEKLFF.

The chain employs TRBV2 and TRBJ2-5; D unresolved. Germline V gene lookup returns CDR1 SNHLY and CDR2 FYNNEI. The CDR3 runs to 13 residues. The V end was cut by 3 bases, the J end by 3 bases, with 8 bases between. The CDR3 protein is CASSDVGKETQYF. DNA for the CDR3: TGTGCCAGCAGTGACGTGGGGAAAGAGACCCAGTACTTC. Full variable domain (rest looked up from reference TRBV2 and TRBJ2-5): EPEVTQTPSHQVTQMGQEVILRCVPISNHLYFYWYRQILGQKVEFLVSFYNNEISEKSEIFDDQFSVERPDGSNFTLKIRSTKLEDSAMYFCASSDVGKETQYFGPGTRLLVL.

The chain has TRBV7-8 and TRBJ2-5; 7 bases line up with TRBD2. The CDR3 is 16 residues long. V was pared by 5 bases and J by 3 bases, with 12 bases of the junction left unmatched. Germline values: CDR1 SGHVS, CDR2 FQNEAQ. In nucleotides, the CDR3 is TGTGCCAGCAGCCTACCCCGGGGGAGCGGGGAAGAGACCCAGTACTTC. It codes for CASSLPRGSGEETQYF.

This sequence joins TRBV5-1 and TRBJ2-7; either TRBD1 or TRBD2 may fit D (6 bases each). Trimming took off 1 base at V and 0 bases at J, with 20 bases between the two ends. Germline assignment: CDR1 SGHRS and CDR2 YFSETQ. The CDR3 is 18 residues long. CDR3 loop: CASSLWYSLGGTSYEQYF. For the CDR3, the DNA is TGCGCCAGCAGCTTGTGGTATTCCCTAGGGGGGACCTCCTACGAGCAGTACTTC.

On this clonotype itself: This may come from a read error, since a much larger clone is one base off. The chain uses TRBV12-3 or TRBV12-4 and TRBJ1-2; D possibly corresponds to TRBD1 (5 bases). This CDR3 spans 11 amino acids. This CDR3 reads CAGRVGYGYTF. The DNA of the CDR3 is TGTGCCGGCAGGGTAGGCTACGGCTACACCTTC.

The CDR3, as DNA: TGTGCCAGCAGTTATGCGGGGGCAAGTCAGCCCCAGCATTTT. Its protein is CASSYAGASQPQHF. This sequence joins TRBV6-5 and TRBJ1-5, with D possibly being TRBD1 (6 bases). This CDR3 spans 14 amino acids. Trimming pared 3 bases from V and 6 bases from J, leaving 12 bases between. Germline CDR1 MNHEY, CDR2 SVGAGI.

This chain joins TRBV20-1 and TRBJ2-1; D unclear. Germline CDR1 DFQATT, CDR2 SNEGSKA (reference sequence). This CDR3 is built from 12 residues. The ends were cut back, 2 bases at V and 10 bases at J, with 12 bases in the middle. CDR3 protein: CSARPYLTEQFF. The DNA of the CDR3 is TGCAGTGCTAGACCATACCTAACGGAGCAGTTCTTC.

As concerns this clonotype: Mismatch with germline at one junction end may stem from a read error. V gene TRBV29-1 combines with J gene TRBJ1-2, with 7 bases identical to TRBD1. This CDR3 spans 14 amino acids. CDR1 SQVTM and CDR2 ANQGSEA come from the germline V gene. The CDR3 spells CSVNPQGQIYGCTF. Written as DNA, the CDR3 is TGCAGCGTTAACCCGCAGGGACAGATCTATGGCTGCACCTTC.

The gene calls are TRBV2 and TRBJ1-2; perhaps TRBD1 as D (5 bases). The V gene lost 4 bases and the J gene lost 9 bases, with 6 bases spanning the gap. Germline values: CDR1 SNHLY, CDR2 FYNNEI. This CDR3 has 10 amino acids. The CDR3 sequence is CASSGGSYTF. The CDR3 nucleotides read TGTGCCAGCAGTGGGGGCAGCTACACCTTC.

This clonotype was detected ten times or more. J is TRBJ2-4 and V is TRBV29-1; possibly TRBD2 for D (6 bases). Germline CDR1 is SQVTM and CDR2 is ANQGSEA. The V and J ends lost 6 bases and 8 bases respectively, with 11 bases between them. CDR3 length: 11 residues. CDR3 coding DNA: TGCAGCGTGGGGGGTCGGGACATTCAGTACTTC. It specifies CSVGGRDIQYF.

This clonotype occurred a few times. This chain uses TRBV20-1 with TRBJ2-5; TRBD2 matches 10 bases. Germline loops: CDR1 DFQATT, CDR2 SNEGSKA (reference sequence). The CDR3 loop spans 16 amino acids. V gave up 0 bases and J gave up 5 bases; unmatched junction bases: 9. CDR3 protein: CSARDLSAGGRETQYF. In nucleotides, the CDR3 is TGCAGTGCTAGAGATCTATCAGCGGGGGGGCGGGAGACCCAGTACTTC.

This clonotype was recorded a few times. CDR3 amino acids: CASSSNRIQIKRTEAFF. Written as DNA, the CDR3 is TGTGCCAGCAGCTCAAACCGAATACAAATTAAGAGGACTGAAGCTTTCTTT. The genes are TRBV5-5 and TRBJ1-1; D not resolved. V lost 3 bases, J lost 5 bases, and 23 bases lay in between. Germline V gives CDR1 SGHKS, CDR2 YYEKEE (reference sequence). The CDR3 runs to 17 residues.

This clonotype came up once. Here the CDR3 DNA reads TGTGCCAGCCCCGACAGGGGGCTTGAAGATACGCAGTATTTT. Translating gives CASPDRGLEDTQYF. The chain uses TRBV12-3 or TRBV12-4 and TRBJ2-3; 10 nucleotides agree with TRBD1. After removal of 8 bases from V and 5 bases from J, the junction contained 7 bases not matched to a gene. This CDR3 is 14 amino acids long.

Ten or more counts support this clonotype. DNA for the CDR3: TGTGCCAGCAGGATCCTTTTGTATTTAGCCAAAAACATTCAGTACTTC. This codes for CASRILLYLAKNIQYF. The rearrangement uses TRBV6-7 and TRBJ2-4; D gene uncertain. TRBV6-7 is recorded as an ORF, its role being uncertain. This CDR3 comprises 16 residues. Trimming stripped 6 bases from V and 0 bases from J, with 15 bases between.

This clonotype was seen only a few times. The chain recombines TRBV7-2 with TRBJ2-1; D is unresolved. Deletions cut 3 bases from V and 2 bases from J, with 11 bases between. The CDR3 has 15 amino acids. Germline loops: CDR1 SGHTA, CDR2 FQGNSA. CDR3 nucleotide sequence: TGTGCCAGCAGCTTGAGCGCTTCCCCCTACAATGAGCAGTTCTTC. Translating it yields CASSLSASPYNEQFF.

The CDR3 sequence is CASSLAGGGDTEAFF. The CDR3 bases are TGTGCCAGCAGCTTAGCCGGCGGCGGGGACACTGAAGCTTTCTTT. The chain is built from TRBV7-9 and TRBJ1-1, with no clear D. Trimming took off 0 bases at V and 3 bases at J, with 11 bases between the two ends. This CDR3 is built from 15 residues. Germline V lookup: CDR1 SEHNR, CDR2 FQNEAQ (reference sequence).

The chain couples TRBV20-1 to TRBJ2-5; possible D gene TRBD2, 6 bases. Germline assignment: CDR1 DFQATT and CDR2 SNEGSKA (reference sequence). V lost 3 bases and J 5 bases, leaving 13 bases between the germline ends. The CDR3 runs to 13 residues. CDR3 residues: CSARPTGEETQYF. CDR3 bases: TGCAGTGCTAGGCCCACGGGGGAGGAGACCCAGTACTTC.

This clonotype has only a few counts. J is TRBJ2-3 and V is TRBV9; D unresolved. The CDR3 contains 17 residues. Germline lookup yields CDR1 SGDLS and CDR2 YYNGEE. The germline V and J ends were trimmed by 0 bases and 0 bases, with 14 bases remaining between them. The CDR3 DNA follows: TGTGCCAGCAGCGTAGCTGGTAGGCTTCCAAGCACAGATACGCAGTATTTT. Encoded protein: CASSVAGRLPSTDTQYF.

V usage is TRBV15 and J usage is TRBJ2-3; 8 bases agree with TRBD1. V shed 5 bases, J shed 2 bases, and the junction held 9 bases outside the gene matches. The length of the CDR3 is 16 residues. From germline, CDR1 is LNHNV and CDR2 YYDKDF (reference sequence). The CDR3 reads CATSPPAGGLTDTQYF. CDR3 in DNA: TGTGCCACCAGCCCCCCCGCAGGGGGCCTCACAGATACGCAGTATTTT.

The chain joins TRBV10-3 to TRBJ1-2; weak D call: TRBD1 (5 bases). Germline values: CDR1 ENHRY, CDR2 SYGVKD. Between the trimmed V and J ends, which lost 0 bases and 4 bases, there was a span of 9 bases. This CDR3 is 14 amino acids long. As DNA, the CDR3 is TGTGCCATCAGTGAGTCAGGGGACGGCTATGGCTACACCTTC. It is translated as CAISESGDGYGYTF.

V gene TRBV11-2 combines with J gene TRBJ2-5; D not certain. Germline V CDR1 and CDR2: SGHAT, FQNNGV. The CDR3 loop spans 13 amino acids. V was shortened by 3 bases and J by 4 bases, with 9 bases between the two germline ends. CDR3 loop: CASSFEVSETQYF. CDR3 bases: TGTGCCAGCAGCTTCGAGGTTTCAGAGACCCAGTACTTC.

This clonotype was detected a few times. The chain joins TRBV6-4 to TRBJ1-6; D perhaps matches TRBD1 (5 bases). V shed 0 bases and J shed 9 bases, with 18 bases lying between them. Germline CDR1 reads MRHNA; CDR2 reads SNTAGT. The CDR3 runs 17 residues. The CDR3 nucleotides read TGTGCCAGCAGTGACTCGAGTGACAGACTTTGGGGTTCACCCCTCCACTTT. Protein: CASSDSSDRLWGSPLHF.

This clonotype has ten or more counts. The rearrangement links TRBV4-1 to TRBJ2-1; TRBD1 matches at 7 bases. V shed 3 bases, J shed 4 bases, and the junction held 9 bases outside the gene matches. From germline, CDR1 is MGHRA and CDR2 YSYEKL. The CDR3 extends over 16 amino acids. CDR3: CASSHVTGSLYNEQFF. The CDR3 DNA sequence: TGCGCCAGCAGCCATGTGACAGGGAGCCTTTACAATGAGCAGTTCTTC.

This clonotype occurred a few times. This chain connects TRBV7-6 to TRBJ2-7; D perhaps matches TRBD1 (6 bases). V was pared by 4 bases and J by 4 bases, with 17 bases between. The CDR3 totals 15 residues. CDR1 is SGHVS and CDR2 is FNYEAQ in the germline V gene. CDR3 loop: CASSSGPEGVYEQYF. The CDR3 DNA is TGTGCCAGCAGCTCGGGACCAGAGGGGGTGTACGAGCAGTACTTC.

This chain uses TRBV6-1 with TRBJ1-2; 8 positions match TRBD1. The CDR3 contains 15 residues. Trimming removed 6 bases from V and 0 bases from J; junction bases left unmatched: 6. Germline lookup yields CDR1 MNHNS and CDR2 SASEGT. CDR3: CASSGQGPSNYGYTF. CDR3 nucleotide sequence: TGTGCCAGCAGCGGACAGGGTCCCTCTAACTATGGCTACACCTTC.

This clonotype was found many times. The rearrangement joins TRBV10-3 to TRBJ2-1, with D maybe TRBD1 (5 bases). V lost 2 bases and J lost 9, with 8 bases in between. CDR3 length: 12 residues. Germline CDR1 reads ENHRY; CDR2 reads SYGVKD. This chain's CDR3 is CAISEMQGEQFF. The DNA of the CDR3 is TGTGCCATCAGTGAGATGCAGGGTGAGCAGTTCTTC.

The chain recombines TRBV4-1 with TRBJ2-3; D could derive from TRBD1 or TRBD2 (5 bases each). The germline gives CDR1 MGHRA, CDR2 YSYEKL. This CDR3 has 14 residues. The V and J ends lost 0 bases and 4 bases respectively, with 8 bases between them. This CDR3 reads CASSQDGDADTQYF. The CDR3 DNA is TGCGCCAGCAGCCAAGACGGGGACGCAGATACGCAGTATTTT.

The chain carries TRBV10-3 and TRBJ1-2; D remains ambiguous. V gave up 11 bases and J gave up 7 bases, with 20 bases separating them. Germline V lookup: CDR1 ENHRY, CDR2 SYGVKD. This CDR3 is built from 13 residues. In DNA, the CDR3 is TGTGCCGGCCAGACGACGGATGGCGGTGGCTACACCTTC. Translated, it gives CAGQTTDGGGYTF.

This clonotype has a handful of counts. The chain uses TRBV12-3 or TRBV12-4 and TRBJ1-2; TRBD1 might be the D (5 bases). V was pared by 4 bases and J by 8 bases, with 14 bases between. The CDR3 covers 13 residues. DNA of the CDR3: TGTGCCAGCAGTTCGACAGCTAAGGGAGGCTACACCTTC. Translating it yields CASSSTAKGGYTF.

This clonotype showed up just a few times. CDR3 residues: CSVEPTSGGPTGELFF. In nucleotides, the CDR3 is TGCAGCGTTGAGCCCACTAGCGGGGGCCCCACCGGGGAGCTGTTTTTT. The V and J genes are TRBV29-1 and TRBJ2-2; 11 bases fit TRBD2. Germline CDR1 SQVTM, CDR2 ANQGSEA. The CDR3 is 16 residues long. The V and J ends lost 3 bases and 4 bases, in that order; junction bases with no gene match: 7.

This clonotype occurred many times. J is TRBJ2-3 and V is TRBV7-2; 7 nucleotides agree with TRBD2. This CDR3 is built from 14 residues. Germline values: CDR1 SGHTA, CDR2 FQGNSA. With 5 bases clipped from V and 4 bases from J, the junction kept 6 bases outside the gene matches. CDR3: CASSPRLAADTQYF. The CDR3 DNA follows: TGTGCCAGCAGCCCTAGACTAGCCGCAGATACGCAGTATTTT.